This T cell receptor beta chain appears in the sequencing data of a study of follicular helper T cells after annual influenza vaccination. As to time point: 2014-2015 season, pre-vaccination. The germline V gene has CDR1 SGHTA and CDR2 FQGNSA. The junction had 6 bases not matched to a gene; V was cut back by 5 bases and J by 4 bases. The CDR3 loop spans 15 amino acids. Produced via immunoSEQ multiplex PCR; TCRdb's table is partial and in-frame only. The sample lists roughly 14,000 clones, just under 80% seen once, with roughly 0.45% in the top ten. The J gene is TRBJ2-7, the V gene TRBV7-2; 12 bases are a match to TRBD1. This receptor was identified in an adult who received the influenza vaccine. The source material was CXCR5- memory CD4+ T cells sorted from blood, sampled on the day of influenza vaccination. CDR3 residues: CASSPGGQGAYEQYF. The CDR3 region has the DNA TGTGCCAGCAGCCCCGGGGGACAGGGGGCATACGAGCAGTACTTC.